This entry is about one TCR beta chain. The data originate from a study of blood T cell repertoires in COVID-19. For the study at large: The United States, Italy and Spain supplied acute and convalescent COVID-19 samples.

Donors in Cohort 3 who had recovered were those with two negative PCRs, healthcare professional clearance, or resolution of their symptoms. J gave up 5 bases and V 3 bases, and 8 bases lay outside the gene matches. Germline V gene sequence: CDR1 GTSNPN, CDR2 SVGIG (reference sequence). This CDR3 has 14 residues. Authors' analysis steps: Amplification from reference gene primers served as the basis for estimated nucleated cell counts. Data came from immunoSEQ multiplex PCR; TCRdb stores just in-frame clones and leaves some out. The V and J calls and clone size are taken from that table; D and trimming were inferred from the DNA. The sample includes some 250,000 clones, 80% to 90% seen only once; the top ten take roughly 15%.

This clonotype originated in a man between 18 and 35 years old who had recovered from COVID-19. This sequence joins TRBV30 and TRBJ2-7; TRBD1 matches at 9 bases. Sequencing was performed on PBMCs or T cells enriched from blood (not recorded which). This CDR3 reads CAWSSGQGSHEQYF. The CDR3 DNA reads as TGTGCCTGGAGCTCGGGACAGGGAAGCCACGAGCAGTACTTC. The whole variable domain, remainder taken from reference TRBV30 and TRBJ2-7, is SQTIHQWPATLVQPVGSPLSLECTVEGTSNPNLYWYRQAAGRGLQLLFYSVGIGQISSEVPQNLSASRPQDRQFILSSKKLLLSDSGFYLCAWSSGQGSHEQYFGPGTRLTVT.